A selection of T cell receptor beta chains follows, all from one sample in a study of OX40 agonist ivuxolimab in advanced cancers. The data were produced by immunoSEQ multiplex PCR, yet TCRdb's version contains in-frame clones alone and is incomplete. Of 66,000 or so clones listed, roughly 85% are singletons. The source was CD4+ or CD8+ T cells sorted from blood, collected in a trial of the OX40 agonist ivuxolimab. These receptors were taken from an adult with an advanced solid tumor such as melanoma, head and neck, liver or kidney cancer. Both conserved end residues are part of each CDR3. D genes are given only for firm matches. The listing skips clone size in some rows; elsewhere it reads once, few, many or a size class.

CDR3: CASSLLFGREYEQYF; DNA: TGCGCCAGCAGCTTGCTTTTTGGCAGGGAGTACGAGCAGTACTTC; size: NA; J: TRBJ2-7; V: TRBV5-1; D: NA
CDR3: CASRGRGTDTQYF; DNA: TGTGCCAGCAGAGGCAGGGGCACAGATACGCAGTATTTT; size: NA; J: TRBJ2-3; V: TRBV6-6; D: NA
CDR3: CASSSIQTQYF; DNA: TGTGCCAGCAGCTCTATCCAAACGCAGTATTTT; size: NA; J: TRBJ2-3; V: TRBV7-9; D: NA
CDR3: CASNHLTGRGTYEQYF; DNA: TGTGCCAGCAATCACCTTACTGGGAGGGGCACCTACGAGCAGTACTTC; size: few; J: TRBJ2-7; V: TRBV27; D: TRBD2
CDR3: CASSYSGSYNEQFF; DNA: TGTGCCAGCAGTTATAGCGGGTCTTACAATGAGCAGTTCTTC; size: NA; J: TRBJ2-1; V: TRBV27; D: TRBD2
CDR3: CASSLGPGVGSDTQYF; DNA: TGCGCCAGCAGCTTGGGCCCGGGGGTTGGAAGCGATACGCAGTATTTT; size: NA; J: TRBJ2-3; V: TRBV5-1; D: NA
CDR3: CASSLQGGGTEAFF; DNA: TGTGCCAGCAGCCTCCAGGGGGGCGGCACTGAAGCTTTCTTT; size: NA; J: TRBJ1-1; V: TRBV9; D: TRBD1
CDR3: CASSQDEGVDYGYTF; DNA: TGTGCCAGCAGCCAAGATGAAGGGGTCGACTATGGCTACACCTTC; size: NA; J: TRBJ1-2; V: TRBV4-2; D: NA
CDR3: CAWSVQSGTEAFF; DNA: TGTGCCTGGAGTGTACAGTCGGGAACTGAAGCTTTCTTT; size: once; J: TRBJ1-1; V: TRBV30; D: NA
CDR3: CAISFRSGGEGEQFF; DNA: TGTGCCATCAGTTTTAGGAGCGGGGGGGAGGGTGAGCAGTTCTTC; size: NA; J: TRBJ2-1; V: TRBV10-3; D: TRBD2
CDR3: CASSSYKRGGPETQYF; DNA: TGTGCCAGCAGTTCCTACAAGCGGGGGGGCCCAGAGACCCAGTACTTC; size: NA; J: TRBJ2-5; V: TRBV28; D: TRBD2
CDR3: CASSLVPGTAIAKNIQYF; DNA: TGTGCCAGCAGCTTAGTCCCCGGGACAGCTATAGCCAAAAACATTCAGTACTTC; size: once; J: TRBJ2-4; V: TRBV7-2; D: TRBD1
CDR3: CASRPSGSGNTIYF; DNA: TGTGCCAGCAGACCTTCGGGGTCTGGAAACACCATATATTTT; size: NA; J: TRBJ1-3; V: TRBV6-5; D: NA
CDR3: CASSPLVSGGPKTQYF; DNA: TGTGCCAGCAGCCCATTAGTGAGCGGGGGACCGAAGACCCAGTACTTC; size: NA; J: TRBJ2-5; V: TRBV7-8; D: TRBD2
CDR3: CASSQGSARDNQPQHF; DNA: TGTGCCAGCAGCCAAGGGTCGGCCAGGGACAATCAGCCCCAGCATTTT; size: NA; J: TRBJ1-5; V: TRBV4-2; D: NA
CDR3: CASSYGDEQYF; DNA: TGTGCCAGCAGTTACGGTGACGAGCAGTACTTC; size: NA; J: TRBJ2-7; V: TRBV6-5; D: NA
CDR3: CASSLGTGTNEQFF; DNA: TGTGCCAGCAGCTTAGGGACAGGGACTAATGAGCAGTTCTTC; size: NA; J: TRBJ2-1; V: TRBV7-7; D: TRBD1
CDR3: CASSVVSRGAGELFF; DNA: TGTGCCAGCAGCGTAGTCTCACGGGGGGCCGGGGAGCTGTTTTTT; size: NA; J: TRBJ2-2; V: TRBV9; D: TRBD2
CDR3: CASSPWTSGVYEQYF; DNA: TGTGCCAGCAGCCCATGGACTAGCGGGGTCTACGAGCAGTACTTC; size: NA; J: TRBJ2-7; V: TRBV7-2; D: TRBD2
CDR3: CAGSVLPGTGGETQYF; DNA: TGTGCCGGCAGTGTCCTCCCCGGGACGGGAGGCGAGACCCAGTACTTC; size: once; J: TRBJ2-5; V: TRBV2; D: TRBD2
CDR3: CAWTPSRAVIEKLFF; DNA: TGTGCCTGGACCCCCTCAAGGGCAGTCATCGAAAAACTGTTTTTT; size: NA; J: TRBJ1-4; V: TRBV30; D: NA
CDR3: CASSTRGNEQFF; DNA: TGTGCCAGCAGCACCCGAGGGAATGAGCAGTTCTTC; size: few; J: TRBJ2-1; V: TRBV9; D: NA
CDR3: CASSAARTRSYNSPLHF; DNA: TGTGCCAGCAGTGCGGCACGGACCCGCTCCTATAATTCACCCCTCCACTTT; size: NA; J: TRBJ1-6; V: TRBV25-1; D: NA
CDR3: CATSQGSSYNEQFF; DNA: TGTGCCACCAGTCAAGGGAGCTCCTACAATGAGCAGTTCTTC; size: NA; J: TRBJ2-1; V: TRBV15; D: NA
CDR3: CASSLVSGGKNEQFF; DNA: TGCGCCAGCAGCTTGGTCTCAGGGGGCAAGAATGAGCAGTTCTTC; size: NA; J: TRBJ2-1; V: TRBV5-1; D: TRBD1
CDR3: CASSPGQAQPQHF; DNA: TGTGCCAGCTCGCCGGGACAGGCACAGCCCCAGCATTTT; size: NA; J: TRBJ1-5; V: TRBV18; D: TRBD1
CDR3: CASSIKAVIAKNIQYF; DNA: TGTGCCAGTAGTATTAAGGCAGTAATAGCCAAAAACATTCAGTACTTC; size: NA; J: TRBJ2-4; V: TRBV19; D: NA
CDR3: CASSSGVSYNEQFF; DNA: TGTGCCAGTAGTAGCGGGGTCTCCTACAATGAGCAGTTCTTC; size: NA; J: TRBJ2-1; V: TRBV19; D: NA
CDR3: CASSPQLAGGLRQYF; DNA: TGTGCCAGCAGCCCTCAACTAGCGGGGGGATTGAGGCAGTACTTC; size: NA; J: TRBJ2-7; V: TRBV7-2; D: TRBD2
CDR3: CASSLQGHSEQYF; DNA: TGTGCCAGCAGCTTACAAGGGCACAGCGAGCAGTACTTC; size: NA; J: TRBJ2-7; V: TRBV11-2; D: NA
CDR3: CASRGLGDTQYF; DNA: TGTGCCAGCAGGGGCCTAGGGGATACGCAGTATTTT; size: few; J: TRBJ2-3; V: TRBV9; D: NA
CDR3: CASRGDRKAFF; DNA: TGTGCCAGCAGGGGGGACAGAAAAGCTTTCTTT; size: NA; J: TRBJ1-1; V: TRBV2; D: TRBD1
CDR3: CASTPRGRRENEQFF; DNA: TGTGCCAGCACCCCCAGGGGAAGGAGAGAGAATGAGCAGTTCTTC; size: NA; J: TRBJ2-1; V: TRBV5-4; D: NA
CDR3: CASSFLTAGVSYEQYF; DNA: TGTGCCAGCAGTTTTTTAACCGCAGGGGTTTCCTACGAGCAGTACTTC; size: once; J: TRBJ2-7; V: TRBV6-6; D: NA
CDR3: CARGGTAGETNEKLFF; DNA: TGTGCCAGGGGTGGTACAGCAGGGGAAACTAATGAAAAACTGTTTTTT; size: NA; J: TRBJ1-4; V: TRBV12-1; D: NA
CDR3: CASSAPLGQGSTGELFF; DNA: TGTGCCAGCAGTGCCCCGTTAGGACAGGGGTCCACCGGGGAGCTGTTTTTT; size: NA; J: TRBJ2-2; V: TRBV28; D: TRBD1
CDR3: CASSLTSSISAYEQYF; DNA: TGTGCCAGCAGCTTAACTTCTAGCATATCGGCCTACGAGCAGTACTTC; size: NA; J: TRBJ2-7; V: TRBV7-2; D: NA
CDR3: CASSPRGTEAFF; DNA: TGCGCCAGCAGCCCAAGGGGGACCGAAGCTTTCTTT; size: NA; J: TRBJ1-1; V: TRBV5-1; D: NA
CDR3: CASSLQGGGGYTF; DNA: TGTGCCAGCAGCTTACAAGGGGGCGGAGGCTACACCTTC; size: NA; J: TRBJ1-2; V: TRBV5-4; D: TRBD1
CDR3: CASSYSGTRLNQETQYF; DNA: TGTGCCAGCAGCTACAGCGGGACTAGATTAAACCAAGAGACCCAGTACTTC; size: once; J: TRBJ2-5; V: TRBV5-6; D: TRBD2
CDR3: CASRIQGISNQPQHF; DNA: TGTGCCAGCAGAATACAGGGGATCAGCAATCAGCCCCAGCATTTT; size: NA; J: TRBJ1-5; V: TRBV28; D: TRBD1
CDR3: CSARTENYGYTF; DNA: TGCAGCGCCCGGACAGAAAACTATGGCTACACCTTC; size: NA; J: TRBJ1-2; V: TRBV29-1; D: NA
CDR3: CASRTGGNQPQHF; DNA: TGTGCCAGCCGGACAGGGGGCAATCAGCCCCAGCATTTT; size: NA; J: TRBJ1-5; V: TRBV6-1; D: TRBD1
CDR3: CASKRDNNEQFF; DNA: TGTGCCAGCAAGAGGGATAACAATGAGCAGTTCTTC; size: NA; J: TRBJ2-1; V: TRBV25-1; D: NA
CDR3: CASSYRTSGRDNEQFF; DNA: TGTGCCAGCAGTTACCGGACTAGCGGGAGGGACAATGAGCAGTTCTTC; size: NA; J: TRBJ2-1; V: TRBV6-5; D: TRBD2
CDR3: CASSPASGSVETQYF; DNA: TGTGCCAGCTCCCCCGCTAGCGGGAGTGTAGAGACCCAGTACTTC; size: NA; J: TRBJ2-5; V: TRBV18; D: TRBD2
CDR3: CASSQTGPGETQYF; DNA: TGTGCCAGCAGTCAAACTGGCCCAGGCGAGACCCAGTACTTC; size: once; J: TRBJ2-5; V: TRBV7-3; D: NA
CDR3: CSGRFSADYEQYF; DNA: TGCAGCGGTCGGTTTAGCGCCGACTACGAGCAGTACTTC; size: NA; J: TRBJ2-7; V: TRBV29-1; D: NA